Presented here are 10 T cell receptor beta chains from one specimen sequenced in a study of T cell changes during pregnancy in multiple sclerosis. TCRdb's table, derived via immunoSEQ multiplex PCR, lists solely in-frame clones and lacks some. The sample includes around 31,000 clones, more than 80% of them seen just once. Sequences were derived from CD4+ T cells from peripheral blood mononuclear cells, sampled in the first trimester of pregnancy. The origin of the receptors is a female donor with multiple sclerosis, enrolled in a pregnancy study.

J is TRBJ1-1 and V is TRBV5-4, with a possible D match to TRBD1 (6 bases). Germline loops: CDR1 SGHNT, CDR2 YYREEE (reference sequence). The length of the CDR3 is 16 residues. The V and J ends lost 3 bases and 3 bases respectively, with 18 bases between them. DNA for the CDR3: TGTGCCAGCAGCTACGGGGGGGCGATCGGGGACACTGAAGCTTTCTTT. Amino acid sequence: CASSYGGAIGDTEAFF.

The J gene is TRBJ2-2, the V gene TRBV19; the D is unclear. Germline V gives CDR1 LNHDA, CDR2 SQIVND (reference sequence). The CDR3 covers 15 residues. V was pared by 1 base and J by 6 bases, with 12 bases between. CDR3 protein: CASSIGQQLAGELFF. CDR3 coding DNA: TGTGCCAGTAGTATAGGGCAACAGCTCGCCGGGGAGCTGTTTTTT.

The rearrangement joins TRBV4-2 to TRBJ2-3; tentatively, D is TRBD2 (7 bases). The CDR3 spans 18 residues. Germline V gives CDR1 LGHNA, CDR2 YNFKEQ. V shed 0 bases and J shed 2 bases, with 18 bases lying between them. The CDR3 loop is CASSQDGIGGAYTDTQYF. The CDR3 bases are TGTGCCAGCAGCCAAGATGGTATAGGGGGGGCTTACACAGATACGCAGTATTTT.

The V and J genes are TRBV5-1 and TRBJ1-5, with D perhaps matching TRBD1 (5 bases). CDR3 length equals 14 residues. Germline V lookup: CDR1 SGHRS, CDR2 YFSETQ. The ends were cut back, 0 bases at V and 5 bases at J, with 9 bases in the middle. In nucleotides, the CDR3 is TGCGCCAGCAGCTTGGTCCCGGGGGATCAGCCCCAGCATTTT. Residues: CASSLVPGDQPQHF.

The chain links TRBV10-2 to TRBJ2-5, with D possibly TRBD2 on 6 matching bases. The CDR3 sequence is 14 residues long. V was cut by 4 bases and J by 5 bases, with 14 bases left in between. Germline CDR1 WSHSY, CDR2 SAAADI. The CDR3 region is CASSANFRGETQYF. The CDR3 bases are TGCGCCAGCAGTGCCAACTTTCGGGGGGAGACCCAGTACTTC.

The chain employs TRBV5-1 and TRBJ1-1; 9 bases map to TRBD1. Germline V gene sequence: CDR1 SGHRS, CDR2 YFSETQ. Trimming at V came to 3 bases and at J to 10 bases, leaving 4 bases not matched to a gene. The CDR3 is made up of 12 amino acids. The CDR3 here is CASSWTGEGAFF. CDR3 coding DNA: TGCGCCAGCAGCTGGACAGGGGAGGGAGCTTTCTTT.

V and J are TRBV19 and TRBJ1-1, with D unclear. In germline, CDR1 is LNHDA, CDR2 SQIVND (reference sequence). The germline V and J ends were trimmed by 3 bases and 1 base, with 9 bases remaining between them. The CDR3 consists of 14 residues. The CDR3 DNA reads TGTGCCAGTAGTATGGTTACTGGGAACACTGAAGCTTTCTTT. Residues: CASSMVTGNTEAFF.

In DNA form, the CDR3 reads TGTGCCAGCAGCGTAGGTTCGGGCACTAGAAACAATGAGCAGTTCTTC. Translated, it gives CASSVGSGTRNNEQFF. The chain is built from TRBV9 and TRBJ2-1; the D gene is possibly TRBD2 (5 bases). The CDR3 length is 16 residues. The germline V gene has CDR1 SGDLS and CDR2 YYNGEE. V shed 0 bases and J shed 5 bases, with 15 bases lying between them.

The chain couples TRBV29-1 to TRBJ2-1; 11 bases fit TRBD1. From germline, CDR1 is SQVTM and CDR2 ANQGSEA. The junction had 10 bases not matched to a gene; V was cut back by 6 bases and J by 9 bases. This CDR3 is built from 14 residues. The CDR3 nucleotides are TGCAGCGTCCTAAGGGGACAGGGGGTACGTGAGCAGTTCTTC. This codes for CSVLRGQGVREQFF.

V is TRBV10-1 and J is TRBJ2-3; 9 bases align to TRBD2. Germline CDR1 is WNHNN and CDR2 is SYGVQD (reference sequence). This CDR3 is built from 15 residues. Trimming removed 5 bases from V and 1 base from J; junction bases left unmatched: 4. The CDR3 spells CASSSSGAGTDTQYF. Written as DNA, the CDR3 is TGCGCCAGCAGTTCTAGCGGGGCCGGCACAGATACGCAGTATTTT.